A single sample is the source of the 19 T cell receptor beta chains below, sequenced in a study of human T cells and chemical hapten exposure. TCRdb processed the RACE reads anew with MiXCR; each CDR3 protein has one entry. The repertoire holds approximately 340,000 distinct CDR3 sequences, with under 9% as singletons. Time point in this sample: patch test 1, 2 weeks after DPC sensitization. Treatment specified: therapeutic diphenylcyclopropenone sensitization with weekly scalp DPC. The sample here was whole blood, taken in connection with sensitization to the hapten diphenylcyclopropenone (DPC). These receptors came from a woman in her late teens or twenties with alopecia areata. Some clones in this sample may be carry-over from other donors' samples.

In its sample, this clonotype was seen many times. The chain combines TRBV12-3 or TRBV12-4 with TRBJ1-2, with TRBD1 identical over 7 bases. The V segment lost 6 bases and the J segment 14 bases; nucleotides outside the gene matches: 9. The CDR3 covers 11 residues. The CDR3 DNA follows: TGTGCCAGCAGGTCGACAGGGTTAAATACCTTC. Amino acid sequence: CASRSTGLNTF.

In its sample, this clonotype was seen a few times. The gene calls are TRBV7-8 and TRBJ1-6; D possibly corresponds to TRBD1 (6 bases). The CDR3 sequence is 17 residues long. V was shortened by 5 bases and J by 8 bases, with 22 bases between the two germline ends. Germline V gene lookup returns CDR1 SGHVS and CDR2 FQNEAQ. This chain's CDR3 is CASSPYRVQLPYSPLHF. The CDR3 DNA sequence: TGTGCCAGCAGCCCATACAGGGTCCAGCTCCCTTATTCACCCCTCCACTTT.

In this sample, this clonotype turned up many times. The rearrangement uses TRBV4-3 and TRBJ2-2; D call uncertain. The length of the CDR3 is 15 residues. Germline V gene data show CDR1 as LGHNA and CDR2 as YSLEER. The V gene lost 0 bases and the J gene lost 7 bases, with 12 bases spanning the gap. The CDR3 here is CASSQEVRVLGELFF. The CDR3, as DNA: TGCGCCAGCAGCCAAGAAGTAAGGGTTCTCGGGGAGCTGTTTTTT.

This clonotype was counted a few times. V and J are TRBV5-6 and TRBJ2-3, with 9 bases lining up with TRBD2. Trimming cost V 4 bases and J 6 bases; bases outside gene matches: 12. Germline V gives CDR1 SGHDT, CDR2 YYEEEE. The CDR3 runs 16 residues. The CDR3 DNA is TGTGCCAGCAGCGCAGCCGTAGCGGGGGCCTGGGATACGCAGTATTTT. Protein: CASSAAVAGAWDTQYF.

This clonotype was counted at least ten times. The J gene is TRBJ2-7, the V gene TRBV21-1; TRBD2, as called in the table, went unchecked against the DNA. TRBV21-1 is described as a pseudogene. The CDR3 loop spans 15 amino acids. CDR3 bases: TGTGCCAGCAGCAACTGGACTAGCGGGACCTACGAGCAGTACTTC. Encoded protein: CASSNWTSGTYEQYF.

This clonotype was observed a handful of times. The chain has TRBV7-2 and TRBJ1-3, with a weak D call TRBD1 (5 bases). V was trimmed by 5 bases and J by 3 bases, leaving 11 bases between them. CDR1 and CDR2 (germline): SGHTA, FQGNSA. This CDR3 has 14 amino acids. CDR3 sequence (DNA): TGTGCCAGCAGCCCCAGGGACGTTGGAAACACCATATATTTT. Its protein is CASSPRDVGNTIYF.

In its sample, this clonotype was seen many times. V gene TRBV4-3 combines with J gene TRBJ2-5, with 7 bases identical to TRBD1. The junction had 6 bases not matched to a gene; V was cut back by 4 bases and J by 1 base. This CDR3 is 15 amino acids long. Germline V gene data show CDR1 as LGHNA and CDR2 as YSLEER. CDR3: CASSLRQGSQETQYF. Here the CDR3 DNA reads TGCGCCAGCAGCCTACGACAGGGTAGCCAAGAGACCCAGTACTTC.

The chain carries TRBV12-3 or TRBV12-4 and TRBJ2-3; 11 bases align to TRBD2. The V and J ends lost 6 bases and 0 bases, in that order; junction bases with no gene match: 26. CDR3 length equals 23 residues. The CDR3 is CASSRTRLLTVPSGGPSTDTQYF. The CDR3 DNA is TGTGCCAGCAGCCGAACTAGACTATTGACAGTCCCTAGCGGGGGGCCTAGCACAGATACGCAGTATTTT.

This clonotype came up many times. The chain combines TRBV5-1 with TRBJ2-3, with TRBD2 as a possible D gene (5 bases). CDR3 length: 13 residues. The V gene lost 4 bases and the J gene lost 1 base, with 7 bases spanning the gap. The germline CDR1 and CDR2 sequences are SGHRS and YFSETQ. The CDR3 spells CASSRAGTDTQYF. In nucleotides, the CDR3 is TGCGCCAGCAGCCGAGCGGGCACAGATACGCAGTATTTT. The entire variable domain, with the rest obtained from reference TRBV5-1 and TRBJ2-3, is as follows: KAGVTQTPRYLIKTRGQQVTLSCSPISGHRSVSWYQQTPGQGLQFLFEYFSETQRNKGNFPGRFSGRQFSNSRSEMNVSTLELGDSALYLCASSRAGTDTQYFGPGTRLTVL.

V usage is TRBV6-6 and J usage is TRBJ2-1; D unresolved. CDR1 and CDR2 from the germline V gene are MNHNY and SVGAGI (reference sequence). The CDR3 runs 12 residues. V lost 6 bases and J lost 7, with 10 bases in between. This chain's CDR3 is CASSPPPNEQFF. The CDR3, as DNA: TGTGCCAGCAGCCCCCCCCCGAATGAGCAGTTCTTC.

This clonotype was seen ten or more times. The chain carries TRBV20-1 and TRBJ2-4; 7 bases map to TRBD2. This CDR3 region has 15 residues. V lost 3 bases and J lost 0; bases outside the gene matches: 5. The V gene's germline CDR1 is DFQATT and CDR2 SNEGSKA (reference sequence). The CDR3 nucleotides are TGCAGTGCTAGGGGCGGGGGACTAGCCAAAAACATTCAGTACTTC. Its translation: CSARGGGLAKNIQYF.

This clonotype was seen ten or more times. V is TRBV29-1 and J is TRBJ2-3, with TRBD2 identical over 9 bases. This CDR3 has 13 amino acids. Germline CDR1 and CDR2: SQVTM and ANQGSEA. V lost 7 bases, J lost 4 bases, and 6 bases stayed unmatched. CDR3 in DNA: TGCAGCGGTTCTAGCGGGGTTTCAGATACGCAGTATTTT. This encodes CSGSSGVSDTQYF.

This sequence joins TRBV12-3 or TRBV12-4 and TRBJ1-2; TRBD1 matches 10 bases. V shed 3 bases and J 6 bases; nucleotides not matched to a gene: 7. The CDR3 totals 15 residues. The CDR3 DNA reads TGTGCCAGCAGTTTTTCGACAGGGGGCTTGGATGGCTACACCTTC. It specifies CASSFSTGGLDGYTF.

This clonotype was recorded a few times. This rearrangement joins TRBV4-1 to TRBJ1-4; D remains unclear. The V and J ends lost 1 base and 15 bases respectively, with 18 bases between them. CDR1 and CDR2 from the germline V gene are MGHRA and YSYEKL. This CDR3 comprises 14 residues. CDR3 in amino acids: CASSQVGAGPPMFF. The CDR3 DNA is TGCGCCAGCAGCCAAGTAGGCGCAGGACCGCCAATGTTTTTT.

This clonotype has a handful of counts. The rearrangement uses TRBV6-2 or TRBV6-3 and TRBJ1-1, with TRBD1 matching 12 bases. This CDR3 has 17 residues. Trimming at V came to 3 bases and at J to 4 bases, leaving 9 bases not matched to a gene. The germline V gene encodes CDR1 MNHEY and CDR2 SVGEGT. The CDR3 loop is CASSYPWDRGRSTEAFF. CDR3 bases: TGTGCCAGCAGTTATCCCTGGGACAGGGGGCGGTCCACTGAAGCTTTCTTT.

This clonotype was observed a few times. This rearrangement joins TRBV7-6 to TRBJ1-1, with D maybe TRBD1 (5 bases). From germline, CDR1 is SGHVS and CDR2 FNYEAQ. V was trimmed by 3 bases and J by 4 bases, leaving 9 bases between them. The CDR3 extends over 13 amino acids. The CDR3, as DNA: TGTGCCAGCAGCTTCAGGGTTGGCACTGAAGCTTTCTTT. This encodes CASSFRVGTEAFF.

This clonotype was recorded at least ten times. CDR3 nucleotides: TGTGCCAGCAGCTCCGGGGCGGGGTCTAGCACAGATACGCAGTATTTT. This sequence encodes CASSSGAGSSTDTQYF. The rearrangement joins TRBV7-2 to TRBJ2-3; D possibly corresponds to TRBD2 (6 bases). The CDR3 extends over 16 amino acids. The V gene's germline CDR1 is SGHTA and CDR2 FQGNSA. The germline V and J ends were trimmed by 4 bases and 0 bases, with 14 bases remaining between them.

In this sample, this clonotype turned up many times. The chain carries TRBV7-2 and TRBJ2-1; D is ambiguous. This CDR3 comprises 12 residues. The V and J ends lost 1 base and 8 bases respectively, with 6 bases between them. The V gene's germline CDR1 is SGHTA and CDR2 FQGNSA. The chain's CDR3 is CASSLVSYEQFF. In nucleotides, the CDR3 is TGTGCCAGCAGCTTAGTGAGTTATGAGCAGTTCTTC. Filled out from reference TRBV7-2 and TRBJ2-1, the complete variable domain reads GAGVSQSPSNKVTEKGKDVELRCDPISGHTALYWYRQSLGQGLEFLIYFQGNSAPDKSGLPSDRFSAERTGGSVSTLTIQRTQQEDSAVYLCASSLVSYEQFFGPGTRLTVL.

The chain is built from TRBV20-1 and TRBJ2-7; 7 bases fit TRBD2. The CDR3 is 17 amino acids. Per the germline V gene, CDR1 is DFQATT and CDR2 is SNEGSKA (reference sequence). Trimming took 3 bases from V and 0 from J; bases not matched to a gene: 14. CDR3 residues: CSASNYAEAGSSYEQYF. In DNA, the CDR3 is TGCAGTGCTAGTAACTACGCGGAAGCGGGGAGCTCCTACGAGCAGTACTTC.